The 30 T cell receptor beta chains listed next were all sequenced from one sample in a study of identical twins. Via MiXCR, TCRdb re-called the 5' RACE reads, giving one row per CDR3 protein. The repertoire consists of about 470,000 distinct CDR3 sequences, with roughly 24% occurring once and the leading ten covering about 3%. These data also featured in a second study, about T cells expressing NK-cell markers.

The sample was CD4+ T cells sorted from blood. The source of these receptors is a woman aged 18-29 years in good health.

The chain has TRBV9 and TRBJ2-2, with D perhaps matching TRBD1 (6 bases). V was clipped by 3 bases and J by 2 bases, with 8 bases between them. The V gene's germline CDR1 is SGDLS and CDR2 YYNGEE. The length of the CDR3 is 14 residues. The CDR3 bases are TGTGCCAGCAGCGGGACAGCCAACACCGGGGAGCTGTTTTTT. This encodes CASSGTANTGELFF.

This clonotype has a count of ten or more. The chain is built from TRBV5-6 and TRBJ2-2, with 7 bases lining up with TRBD1. The CDR3 consists of 16 residues. Per the germline V gene, CDR1 is SGHDT and CDR2 is YYEEEE. V lost 7 bases and J lost 6; bases outside the gene matches: 15. The CDR3 bases are TGTGCCAGCCGGCGATCCGAGGGGGCGCGAGCCGGGGAGCTGTTTTTT. Its translation: CASRRSEGARAGELFF.

The CDR3 protein is CASSLDGDQYF. In nucleotides, the CDR3 is TGTGCCAGCAGCTTAGACGGGGACCAGTACTTC. The V and J genes are TRBV7-9 and TRBJ2-5, with D perhaps matching TRBD2 (5 bases). The CDR3 spans 11 residues. The V and J ends lost 1 base and 10 bases respectively, with 7 bases between them. Looked up from germline, CDR1 is SEHNR and CDR2 is FQNEAQ (reference sequence).

This clonotype was counted a few times. The rearrangement uses TRBV7-6 and TRBJ1-1; D unresolved. The germline gives CDR1 SGHVS, CDR2 FNYEAQ. The CDR3 has 15 residues. Trimming cost V 1 base and J 1 base, with 10 bases left between them. The CDR3 DNA reads as TGTGCCAGCAGCTTAGATCTTTCATCGAACACTGAAGCTTTCTTT. It is translated as CASSLDLSSNTEAFF.

The DNA for the CDR3 is TGCGCCAGCAGCCAAGGCCTAGCGGGGGGAGGCACAGATACGCAGTATTTT. Translation: CASSQGLAGGGTDTQYF. The J gene is TRBJ2-3, the V gene TRBV4-1; 11 bases agree with TRBD2. V was pared by 1 base and J by 1 base, with 4 bases of the junction left unmatched. This CDR3 contains 17 residues. Germline assignment: CDR1 MGHRA and CDR2 YSYEKL.

The CDR3 spells CASSLRTGGPYEQYF. Written as DNA, the CDR3 is TGCGCCAGCAGCCTACGGACAGGGGGCCCCTACGAGCAGTACTTC. The genes are TRBV5-1 and TRBJ2-7; 11 bases map to TRBD1. V gave up 4 bases and J gave up 2 bases; unmatched junction bases: 5. Germline V gene sequence: CDR1 SGHRS, CDR2 YFSETQ. The CDR3 totals 15 residues.

This clonotype has more than one count but fewer than ten. V usage is TRBV18 and J usage is TRBJ2-5, with D perhaps given as TRBD1 or TRBD2 (5 bases each). The CDR3 is made up of 13 amino acids. The V end was cut by 0 bases, the J end by 3 bases, with 5 bases between. CDR1 and CDR2 (germline): KGHSH, LQKENI. CDR3 protein: CASSPPGEETQYF. DNA of the CDR3: TGTGCCAGCTCACCACCGGGGGAAGAGACCCAGTACTTC.

The sample holds a few counts of this clonotype. V usage is TRBV6-6 and J usage is TRBJ2-1; D perhaps matches TRBD2 (5 bases). The V end was cut by 2 bases, the J end by 3 bases, with 5 bases between. This CDR3 has 13 residues. Germline-derived CDR1 and CDR2 are MNHNY and SVGAGI (reference sequence). CDR3 sequence (DNA): TGTGCCAGCAGTTACGCGGGCTACAATGAGCAGTTCTTC. Translating it yields CASSYAGYNEQFF.

On this clonotype itself: A read error may explain this, as a much larger clone is one base away. The chain combines TRBV29-1 with TRBJ1-1; weak D call: TRBD1 (5 bases). The CDR3 contains 14 residues. Germline V gene sequence: CDR1 SQVTM, CDR2 ANQGSEA. CDR3 sequence: CSVRFTGANTQAFF. The CDR3 coding sequence is TGCAGCGTTAGATTTACTGGGGCGAACACTCAAGCTTTCTTT.

The chain couples TRBV20-1 to TRBJ2-7; perhaps TRBD1 as D (6 bases). The CDR3 has 13 amino acids. Germline V gene data show CDR1 as DFQATT and CDR2 as SNEGSKA (reference sequence). Trimming pared 3 bases from V and 6 bases from J, leaving 15 bases between. This CDR3 is CSASSGGKGEQYF. CDR3 in DNA: TGCAGTGCTAGTTCTGGGGGCAAGGGCGAGCAGTACTTC.

This clonotype showed up just a few times. The chain recombines TRBV7-8 with TRBJ2-7; weak D call: TRBD1 (6 bases). V was trimmed by 5 bases and J by 3 bases, leaving 17 bases between them. CDR3 length equals 15 residues. Germline V gene lookup returns CDR1 SGHVS and CDR2 FQNEAQ. CDR3 in DNA: TGTGCCAGCAGCCCCCGCACAGGGACCTACTACGAGCAGTACTTC. Residues: CASSPRTGTYYEQYF.

The chain combines TRBV27 with TRBJ2-3, with D possibly being TRBD1 or TRBD2 (5 bases each). V lost 6 bases to trimming and J lost 2 bases, with 21 bases between them. The germline gives CDR1 MNHEY, CDR2 SMNVEV (reference sequence). The length of the CDR3 is 17 residues. The chain's CDR3 is CASSLARTSRDTDTQYF. The CDR3 nucleotides read TGTGCCAGCAGCCTTGCGAGGACATCGAGGGACACAGATACGCAGTATTTT.

This clonotype showed up just a few times. The chain employs TRBV20-1 and TRBJ2-3; 7 nucleotides match TRBD2. V lost 3 bases and J lost 0; bases outside the gene matches: 12. The germline V gene has CDR1 DFQATT and CDR2 SNEGSKA (reference sequence). The CDR3 totals 17 residues. The CDR3 nucleotides are TGCAGTGCTAGCTTGTTTGTTCTAGCGGCAAGCACAGATACGCAGTATTTT. As protein: CSASLFVLAASTDTQYF.

The chain joins TRBV15 to TRBJ1-6, with D uncertain. CDR1 LNHNV and CDR2 YYDKDF come from the germline V gene (reference sequence). Between the trimmed V and J ends, which lost 0 bases and 10 bases, there was a span of 7 bases. This CDR3 is 13 amino acids long. CDR3 region: CATSRDLGSPLHF. CDR3 in DNA: TGTGCCACCAGCAGAGATCTTGGGTCACCCCTCCACTTT.

The chain is built from TRBV12-3 or TRBV12-4 and TRBJ2-7; D unclear. This CDR3 comprises 13 residues. V gave up 7 bases and J gave up 5 bases, with 15 bases separating them. In DNA, the CDR3 is TGTGCCAGCACCCTTGGAGTCCAACACGAGCAGTACTTC. Translation: CASTLGVQHEQYF.

The chain combines TRBV18 with TRBJ2-1; D remains unclear. Trimming pared 8 bases from V and 0 bases from J, leaving 11 bases between. CDR3 size: 14 residues. Germline V lookup: CDR1 KGHSH, CDR2 LQKENI. The CDR3 DNA follows: TGTGCCAGCACCCCTCAGCGCTCCTACAATGAGCAGTTCTTC. It encodes CASTPQRSYNEQFF. The entire variable domain, with the rest obtained from reference TRBV18 and TRBJ2-1, is as follows: NAGVMQNPRHLVRRRGQEARLRCSPMKGHSHVYWYRQLPEEGLKFMVYLQKENIIDESGMPKERFSAEFPKEGPSILRIQQVVRGDSAAYFCASTPQRSYNEQFFGPGTRLTVL.

Only a few counts were recorded for this clonotype. The gene calls are TRBV5-1 and TRBJ2-5, with 7 bases lining up with TRBD2. Per the germline V gene, CDR1 is SGHRS and CDR2 is YFSETQ. The CDR3 sequence is 14 residues long. Trimming at V came to 3 bases and at J to 2 bases, leaving 4 bases not matched to a gene. Here the CDR3 reads CASSSAAGQETQYF. The CDR3 coding sequence is TGCGCCAGCAGCTCTGCAGCGGGGCAAGAGACCCAGTACTTC. The full variable domain, rest sourced from reference TRBV5-1 and TRBJ2-5, is KAGVTQTPRYLIKTRGQQVTLSCSPISGHRSVSWYQQTPGQGLQFLFEYFSETQRNKGNFPGRFSGRQFSNSRSEMNVSTLELGDSALYLCASSSAAGQETQYFGPGTRLLVL.

This sequence joins TRBV20-1 and TRBJ1-1; D is uncertain. Looked up from germline, CDR1 is DFQATT and CDR2 is SNEGSKA (reference sequence). The V and J ends lost 6 bases and 1 base respectively, with 12 bases between them. There are 13 residues in the CDR3. The CDR3 bases are TGCAGTGCCCAGCCGGGTCAGAACACTGAAGCTTTCTTT. It is translated as CSAQPGQNTEAFF.

This clonotype was found a few times. The rearrangement joins TRBV11-2 to TRBJ1-2; a weak D match, TRBD1 (6 bases). The CDR3 has 17 amino acids. Per the germline V gene, CDR1 is SGHAT and CDR2 is FQNNGV. V lost 6 bases and J lost 2, with 22 bases in between. In nucleotides, the CDR3 is TGTGCCAGCAGTCAGATCCACAGCAGGGGAGAGAACTATGGCTACACCTTC. This sequence encodes CASSQIHSRGENYGYTF.

This clonotype was detected a few times. This sequence joins TRBV18 and TRBJ2-1, with 11 bases lining up with TRBD1. The CDR3 sequence is 14 residues long. Germline V lookup: CDR1 KGHSH, CDR2 LQKENI. V shed 8 bases, J shed 4 bases, and the junction held 4 bases outside the gene matches. The CDR3 nucleotides are TGTGCCAGCGGAGGGACAGGGGGGTACAATGAGCAGTTCTTC. Translation gives CASGGTGGYNEQFF.

This clonotype was detected a few times. The rearrangement joins TRBV6-2 or TRBV6-3 to TRBJ1-1; D not certain. The CDR3 has 11 amino acids. CDR1 and CDR2 (germline): MNHEY, SVGEGT. Trimming removed 7 bases from V and 2 bases from J, with 5 bases in between. CDR3 sequence (DNA): TGTGCCAGCACTGATAACACTGAAGCTTTCTTT. Its translation is CASTDNTEAFF.

This clonotype was seen a handful of times. The chain combines TRBV15 with TRBJ2-7, with a weak D call TRBD2 (6 bases). CDR3 length: 18 residues. The ends were cut back, 0 bases at V and 2 bases at J, with 20 bases in the middle. CDR1 and CDR2 from the germline V gene are LNHNV and YYDKDF (reference sequence). Here the CDR3 reads CATSREFIAGLATYEQYF. CDR3 DNA sequence: TGTGCCACCAGCAGAGAATTTATTGCGGGATTGGCAACCTACGAGCAGTACTTC.

This clonotype turned up a few times. The chain couples TRBV5-8 to TRBJ2-1; D uncertain. The germline CDR1 and CDR2 sequences are SGHTS and YDEGEE. Trimming pared 0 bases from V and 1 base from J, leaving 11 bases between. The CDR3 extends over 16 amino acids. The CDR3: CASSLAAGPSYNEQFF. In nucleotides, the CDR3 is TGTGCCAGCAGCTTGGCCGCCGGGCCATCCTACAATGAGCAGTTCTTC.

This clonotype was counted ten times or more. The gene calls are TRBV5-1 and TRBJ2-5; D not certain. This CDR3 spans 14 amino acids. Looked up from germline, CDR1 is SGHRS and CDR2 is YFSETQ. Trimming removed 0 bases from V and 4 bases from J, with 10 bases in between. In DNA, the CDR3 is TGCGCCAGCAGCTTGGAAAGAGCCTCAGAGACCCAGTACTTC. Translated: CASSLERASETQYF.

This chain joins TRBV5-5 and TRBJ2-7, with D possibly TRBD1 on 6 matching bases. CDR1 SGHKS and CDR2 YYEKEE come from the germline V gene (reference sequence). Between the trimmed V and J ends, which lost 4 bases and 6 bases, there was a span of 11 bases. The CDR3 has 12 residues. CDR3 protein: CASSLDRFEQYF. Here the CDR3 DNA reads TGTGCCAGCAGCCTCGACAGGTTCGAGCAGTACTTC.

The DNA of the CDR3 is TGTGCCACCAGCGGTGGGACAGGGCCGGGCACCGGGGAGCTGTTTTTT. Protein sequence: CATSGGTGPGTGELFF. This rearrangement joins TRBV15 to TRBJ2-2; 9 positions agree with TRBD1. The CDR3 is 16 amino acids. Unmatched junction bases numbered 8, after V lost 5 bases and J lost 4 bases. Germline-derived CDR1 and CDR2 are LNHNV and YYDKDF (reference sequence). The variable domain in full, completed from reference TRBV15 and TRBJ2-2, reads DAMVIQNPRYQVTQFGKPVTLSCSQTLNHNVMYWYQQKSSQAPKLLFHYYDKDFNNEADTPDNFQSRRPNTSFCFLDIRSPGLGDTAMYLCATSGGTGPGTGELFFGEGSRLTVL.

This clonotype was observed a handful of times. The J gene is TRBJ1-6, the V gene TRBV20-1; D is unclear. The CDR3 covers 16 residues. Looked up from germline, CDR1 is DFQATT and CDR2 is SNEGSKA (reference sequence). The V end was cut by 3 bases, the J end by 0 bases, with 12 bases between. Here the CDR3 reads CSARGPLASYNSPLHF. DNA of the CDR3: TGCAGTGCTAGGGGCCCGTTGGCCTCCTATAATTCACCCCTCCACTTT.

The DNA for the CDR3 is TGTGCCAGCGTGGGTCTCACCAGGGAGTTCTTC. It codes for CASVGLTREFF. The chain combines TRBV6-5 with TRBJ2-1; weak D call: TRBD1 (5 bases). V was cut by 8 bases and J by 14 bases, with 16 bases left in between. CDR1 is MNHEY and CDR2 is SVGAGI in the germline V gene. The CDR3 extends over 11 amino acids.

This clonotype was detected many times. The V call is TRBV29-1, the J call TRBJ2-6, with D unresolved. Per germline, CDR1 SQVTM and CDR2 ANQGSEA. CDR3 size: 13 residues. Deletions cut 5 bases from V and 0 bases from J, with 5 bases between. The CDR3 DNA reads TGCAGCGTTAGCGACTCTGGGGCCAACGTCCTGACTTTC. This codes for CSVSDSGANVLTF. The whole variable domain, remainder taken from reference TRBV29-1 and TRBJ2-6, is SAVISQKPSRDICQRGTSLTIQCQVDSQVTMMFWYRQQPGQSLTLIATANQGSEATYESGFVIDKFPISRPNLTFSTLTVSNMSPEDSSIYLCSVSDSGANVLTFGAGSRLTVL.

This chain links TRBV7-9 with TRBJ1-5; 8 bases agree with TRBD1. CDR3 length: 15 amino acids. Germline V gives CDR1 SEHNR, CDR2 FQNEAQ (reference sequence). After removal of 5 bases from V and 2 bases from J, the junction contained 5 bases not matched to a gene. The CDR3 DNA reads as TGTGCCAGCAGCGGACAGGGAGGCGGCAATCAGCCCCAGCATTTT. Protein: CASSGQGGGNQPQHF.